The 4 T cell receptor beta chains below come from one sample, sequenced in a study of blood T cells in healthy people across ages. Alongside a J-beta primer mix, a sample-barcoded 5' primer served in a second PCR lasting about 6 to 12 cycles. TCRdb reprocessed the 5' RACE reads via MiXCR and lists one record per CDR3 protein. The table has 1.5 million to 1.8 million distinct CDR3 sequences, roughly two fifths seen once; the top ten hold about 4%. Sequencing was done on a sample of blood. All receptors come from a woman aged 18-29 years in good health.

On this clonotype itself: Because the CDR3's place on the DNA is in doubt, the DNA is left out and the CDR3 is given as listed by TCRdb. CDR3 in amino acids: CANRRTGPYGCTF. The V call is TRBV6-5, the J call TRBJ1-2. The CDR3 length is 13 residues, termini included. CDR1 is MNHEY and CDR2 is SVGAGI in the germline V gene.

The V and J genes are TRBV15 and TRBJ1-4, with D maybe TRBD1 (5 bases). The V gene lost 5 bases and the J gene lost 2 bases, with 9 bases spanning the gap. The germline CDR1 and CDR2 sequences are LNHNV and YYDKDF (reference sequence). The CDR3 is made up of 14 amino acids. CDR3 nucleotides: TGTGCCACCAGCCGAGGGGATACTAATGAAAAACTGTTTTTT. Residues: CATSRGDTNEKLFF.

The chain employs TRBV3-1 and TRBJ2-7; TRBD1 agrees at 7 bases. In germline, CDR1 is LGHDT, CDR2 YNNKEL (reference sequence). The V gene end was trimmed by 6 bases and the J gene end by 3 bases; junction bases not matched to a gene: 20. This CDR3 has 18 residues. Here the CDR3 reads CASRLLPPRGRNLYEQYF. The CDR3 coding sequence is TGTGCCAGCAGGTTATTACCACCGAGGGGGCGGAACCTCTACGAGCAGTACTTC.

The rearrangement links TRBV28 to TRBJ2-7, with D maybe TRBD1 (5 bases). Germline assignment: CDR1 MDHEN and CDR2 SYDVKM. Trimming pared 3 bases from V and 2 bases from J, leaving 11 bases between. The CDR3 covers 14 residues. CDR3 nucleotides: TGTGCCAGCAGTTTCCAAGGCAGGGCCTACGAGCAGTACTTC. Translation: CASSFQGRAYEQYF.